This T cell receptor (beta chain) emerged from a study of blood T cells in healthy people across ages. The study's findings and limits: Older age coincided with a roughly linear decline in TCR beta diversity per million T cells.

V was trimmed by 3 bases and J by 6 bases, leaving 10 bases between them. CDR1 MNHEY and CDR2 SVGEGT come from the germline V gene. The CDR3 runs 13 residues. On this clonotype: What it recognizes is unknown.

PCR was performed a second time for roughly 7 to 12 cycles using a sample-barcoded 5' primer and a J-beta primer mix. Each CDR3 protein gets one entry after TCRdb re-called the 5' RACE reads with MiXCR. The table includes 850,000 to 1,300,000 distinct CDR3 sequences, roughly 45% detected once. Specimen: blood. V usage is TRBV6-2 or TRBV6-3 and J usage is TRBJ2-3, with D perhaps TRBD2 (5 bases). The receptor's source is a woman aged 55-70 years in good health. CDR3 amino acids: CASSYWPSDTQYF. DNA of the CDR3: TGTGCCAGCAGTTATTGGCCTAGCGATACGCAGTATTTT.